This T cell receptor beta chain was identified during a study of OX40 agonist ivuxolimab in advanced cancers. The overall study: Having had anti-PD-1, anti-PD-L1 or anti-CTLA-4 therapy before was allowed, and about 40% had some. One patient with hepatocellular carcinoma and two with cutaneous melanoma, three in all, had partial responses.

Blood specimens came from baseline, cycle 4 day 1, and cycle 7 day 1. Note on this clone: The antigen is undetermined.

General study points: Average numbers of expanded clones were greater in CD8+ T cells than in CD4+.

The method was immunoSEQ multiplex PCR; TCRdb's version includes in-frame clones alone and lacks a portion of them. The sample lists about 77,000 clones; over 75% were seen once. Trimming removed 1 base at V and 3 bases at J, with 10 bases between. Germline V gene lookup returns CDR1 SGHTA and CDR2 FQGNSA. The CDR3 extends over 15 amino acids. V usage is TRBV7-2 and J usage is TRBJ1-3; maybe TRBD1 (5 bases). The sample consisted of CD4+ or CD8+ T cells sorted from blood, taken in a trial of the OX40 agonist ivuxolimab. The receptor was derived from an adult with an advanced solid tumor such as melanoma, head and neck, liver or kidney cancer. CDR3 DNA sequence: TGTGCCAGCAGCTTAGACCCGGGGGTTGGAAACACCATATATTTT. It yields the protein CASSLDPGVGNTIYF.